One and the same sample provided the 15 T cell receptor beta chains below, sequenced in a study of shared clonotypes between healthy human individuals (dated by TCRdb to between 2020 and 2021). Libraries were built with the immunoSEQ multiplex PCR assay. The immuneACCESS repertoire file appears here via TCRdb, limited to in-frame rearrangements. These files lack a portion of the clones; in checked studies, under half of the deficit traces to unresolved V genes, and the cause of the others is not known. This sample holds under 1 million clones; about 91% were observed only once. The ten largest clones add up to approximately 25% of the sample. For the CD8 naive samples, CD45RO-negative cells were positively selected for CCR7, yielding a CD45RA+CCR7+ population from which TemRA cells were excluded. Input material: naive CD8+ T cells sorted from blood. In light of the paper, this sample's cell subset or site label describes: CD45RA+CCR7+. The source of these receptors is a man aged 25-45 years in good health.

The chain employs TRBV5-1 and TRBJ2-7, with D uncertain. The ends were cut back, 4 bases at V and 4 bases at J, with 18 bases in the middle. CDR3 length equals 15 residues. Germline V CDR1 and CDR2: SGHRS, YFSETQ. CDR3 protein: CASSPVDMLSYEQYF. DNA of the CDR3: TGCGCCAGCAGCCCAGTCGACATGTTATCTTACGAGCAGTACTTC.

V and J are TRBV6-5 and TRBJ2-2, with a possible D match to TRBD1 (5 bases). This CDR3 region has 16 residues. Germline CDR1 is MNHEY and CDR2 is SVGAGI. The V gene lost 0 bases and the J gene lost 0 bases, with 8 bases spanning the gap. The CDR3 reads CASSYSRTTNTGELFF. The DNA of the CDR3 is TGTGCCAGCAGTTACTCGAGGACAACGAACACCGGGGAGCTGTTTTTT.

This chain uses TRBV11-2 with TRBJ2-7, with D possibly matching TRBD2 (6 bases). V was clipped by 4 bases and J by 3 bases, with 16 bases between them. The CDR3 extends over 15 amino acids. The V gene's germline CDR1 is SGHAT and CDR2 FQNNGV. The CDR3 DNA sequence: TGTGCCAGCAGCTGGCGGGACCCTACGGGCTACGAGCAGTACTTC. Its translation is CASSWRDPTGYEQYF. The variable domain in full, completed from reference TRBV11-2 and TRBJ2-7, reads EAGVAQSPRYKIIEKRQSVAFWCNPISGHATLYWYQQILGQGPKLLIQFQNNGVVDDSQLPKDRFSAERLKGVDSTLKIQPAKLEDSAVYLCASSWRDPTGYEQYFGPGTRLTVT.

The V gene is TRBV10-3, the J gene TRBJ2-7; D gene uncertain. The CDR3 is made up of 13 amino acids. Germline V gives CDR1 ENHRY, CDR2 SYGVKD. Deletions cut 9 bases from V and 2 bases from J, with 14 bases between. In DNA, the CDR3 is TGTGCCATTCAACAGAGAGATACCTACGAGCAGTACTTC. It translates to CAIQQRDTYEQYF.

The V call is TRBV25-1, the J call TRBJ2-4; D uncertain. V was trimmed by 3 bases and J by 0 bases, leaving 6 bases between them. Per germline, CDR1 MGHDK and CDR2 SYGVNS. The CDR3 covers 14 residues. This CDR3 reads CASSDRLAKNIQYF. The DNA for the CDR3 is TGTGCCAGCAGTGACAGGCTAGCCAAAAACATTCAGTACTTC.

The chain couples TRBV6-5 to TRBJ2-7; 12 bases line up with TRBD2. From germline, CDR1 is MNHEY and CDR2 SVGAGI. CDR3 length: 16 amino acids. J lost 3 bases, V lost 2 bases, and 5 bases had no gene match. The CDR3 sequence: CASSYTRLAGDYEQYF. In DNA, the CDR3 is TGTGCCAGCAGTTACACTAGACTAGCGGGAGACTACGAGCAGTACTTC.

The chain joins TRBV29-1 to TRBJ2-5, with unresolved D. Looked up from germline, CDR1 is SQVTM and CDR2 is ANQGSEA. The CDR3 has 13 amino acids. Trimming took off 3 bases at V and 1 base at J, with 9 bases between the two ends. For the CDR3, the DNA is TGCAGCGTTGAGTGGCATTTCCAAGAGACCCAGTACTTC. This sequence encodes CSVEWHFQETQYF.

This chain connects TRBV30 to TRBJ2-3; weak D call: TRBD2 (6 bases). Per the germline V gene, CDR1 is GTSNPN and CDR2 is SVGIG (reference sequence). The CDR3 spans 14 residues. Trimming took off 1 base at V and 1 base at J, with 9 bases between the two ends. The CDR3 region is CAWSAGGGTDTQYF. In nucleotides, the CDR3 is TGTGCCTGGAGTGCGGGCGGGGGCACAGATACGCAGTATTTT.

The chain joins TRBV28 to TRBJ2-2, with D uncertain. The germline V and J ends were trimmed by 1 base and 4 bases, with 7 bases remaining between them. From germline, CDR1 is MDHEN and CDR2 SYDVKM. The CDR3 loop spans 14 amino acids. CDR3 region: CASSLYASTGELFF. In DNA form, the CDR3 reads TGTGCCAGCAGTTTATACGCGTCCACCGGGGAGCTGTTTTTT.

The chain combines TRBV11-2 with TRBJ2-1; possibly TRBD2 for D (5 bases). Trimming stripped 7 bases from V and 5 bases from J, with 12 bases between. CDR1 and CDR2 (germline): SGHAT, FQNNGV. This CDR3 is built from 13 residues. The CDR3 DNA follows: TGTGCCAGCAAGGCTAGCAGCAACAATGAGCAGTTCTTC. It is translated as CASKASSNNEQFF.

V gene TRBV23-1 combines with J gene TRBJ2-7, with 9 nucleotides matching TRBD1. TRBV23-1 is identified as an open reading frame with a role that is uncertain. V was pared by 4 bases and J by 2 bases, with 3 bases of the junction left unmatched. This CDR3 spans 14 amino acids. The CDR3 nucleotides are TGCGCCAGCAGTCTGGGACAGGGCACCTACGAGCAGTACTTC. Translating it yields CASSLGQGTYEQYF.

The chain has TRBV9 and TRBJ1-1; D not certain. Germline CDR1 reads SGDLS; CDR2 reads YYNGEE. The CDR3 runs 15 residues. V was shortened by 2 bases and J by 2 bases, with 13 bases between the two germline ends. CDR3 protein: CASSVERVTNTEAFF. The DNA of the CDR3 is TGTGCCAGCAGCGTGGAAAGGGTCACCAACACTGAAGCTTTCTTT.

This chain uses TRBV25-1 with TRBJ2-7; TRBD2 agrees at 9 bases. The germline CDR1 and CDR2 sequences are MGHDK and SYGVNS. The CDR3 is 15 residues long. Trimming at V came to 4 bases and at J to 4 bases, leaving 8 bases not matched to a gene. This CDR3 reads CASSGRLAGIYEQYF. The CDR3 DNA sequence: TGTGCCAGCAGTGGTAGGCTAGCGGGGATATACGAGCAGTACTTC.

CDR3 DNA sequence: TGTGCCAGCAGCCCAAGCACTGGACTAGCGGGAAGCACAGATACGCAGTATTTT. Protein product: CASSPSTGLAGSTDTQYF. This sequence joins TRBV7-8 and TRBJ2-3, with 12 bases identical to TRBD2. There are 18 residues in the CDR3. Germline V gene data show CDR1 as SGHVS and CDR2 as FQNEAQ. V gave up 5 bases and J gave up 0 bases; unmatched junction bases: 9.

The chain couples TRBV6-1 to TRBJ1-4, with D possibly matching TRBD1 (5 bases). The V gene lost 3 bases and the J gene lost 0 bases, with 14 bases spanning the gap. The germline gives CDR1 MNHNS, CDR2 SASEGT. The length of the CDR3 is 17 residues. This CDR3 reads CASSDEQVSATNEKLFF. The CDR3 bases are TGTGCCAGCAGTGACGAACAGGTATCGGCAACTAATGAAAAACTGTTTTTT.